The 15 T cell receptor beta chains below were found in one sample sequenced in a study of T-cell reconstitution after alpha-beta-depleted transplantation in children. Library preparation (for TCRbeta) was performed with unique molecular identifiers. TCRdb itself ran the PCR reads through MiXCR, one entry per CDR3 protein. The data hold roughly 200,000 distinct CDR3 sequences, with about a tenth observed a single time. The sample here was PBMCs, taken before TCRalphabeta/CD19-depleted stem cell transplant. These receptors were taken from a child less than two years old with acute myeloid leukemia, due to receive a stem cell transplant.

The chain links TRBV6-5 to TRBJ1-2; 10 bases agree with TRBD1. The CDR3 loop spans 15 amino acids. Germline V gene sequence: CDR1 MNHEY, CDR2 SVGAGI. J gave up 5 bases and V 2 bases, and 5 bases lay outside the gene matches. CDR3 region: CASSYGQGGSYGYTF. The CDR3 nucleotides are TGTGCCAGCAGTTACGGACAGGGGGGAAGTTATGGCTACACCTTC.

A few counts support this clonotype. V and J are TRBV21-1 and TRBJ1-5; TRBD1, the table's D call, was not compared with the DNA. TRBV21-1 is listed as a pseudogene. This CDR3 has 14 residues. CDR3 amino acids: CASRKDRVTQPQHF. Written as DNA, the CDR3 is TGTGCCAGTCGAAAGGACAGGGTAACGCAGCCCCAGCATTTT.

This clonotype showed up many times. The V call is TRBV20-1, the J call TRBJ2-2, with D tentatively TRBD1 or TRBD2 (6 bases each). The CDR3 is 14 amino acids. Germline values: CDR1 DFQATT, CDR2 SNEGSKA (reference sequence). Deletions cut 5 bases from V and 1 base from J, with 11 bases between. This chain's CDR3 is CSASEGGNTGELFF. CDR3 sequence (DNA): TGCAGTGCTTCAGAGGGGGGGAACACCGGGGAGCTGTTTTTT.

The chain carries TRBV7-2 and TRBJ2-3; possibly TRBD2 for D (6 bases). Germline-derived CDR1 and CDR2 are SGHTA and FQGNSA. The CDR3 spans 17 residues. V lost 3 bases to trimming and J lost 3 bases, with 19 bases between them. The DNA for the CDR3 is TGTGCCAGCAGCTTTGCGACTAGAGGGATCAGGACAGATACGCAGTATTTT. Protein sequence: CASSFATRGIRTDTQYF.

At least ten counts were recorded for this clonotype. This chain links TRBV19 with TRBJ1-2; D not resolved. Germline CDR1 reads LNHDA; CDR2 reads SQIVND (reference sequence). Trimming left V 8 bases short and J 5 bases short, with 15 bases between. The CDR3 totals 13 residues. CDR3 residues: CASSSKGWYGYTF. The CDR3, as DNA: TGTGCCAGTTCGTCCAAAGGGTGGTATGGCTACACCTTC.

This clonotype was observed many times. The chain is built from TRBV5-1 and TRBJ2-4; TRBD2 agrees at 11 bases. Trimming at V came to 4 bases and at J to 7 bases, leaving 7 bases not matched to a gene. The CDR3 length is 15 residues. CDR1 is SGHRS, CDR2 YFSETQ, per germline. CDR3 sequence: CASSQTSGVWNIQYF. In DNA form, the CDR3 reads TGCGCCAGCAGCCAGACTAGCGGGGTTTGGAACATTCAGTACTTC.

This clonotype was observed at least ten times. V and J are TRBV7-7 and TRBJ2-7; tentative D call: TRBD2 (5 bases). The CDR3 covers 16 residues. The V end was cut by 1 base, the J end by 6 bases, with 19 bases between. CDR1 and CDR2 from the germline V gene are SSHAT and FNYEAQ (reference sequence). The chain's CDR3 is CASSLGGLTSMSEQYF. The CDR3 nucleotides are TGTGCCAGCAGCTTAGGTGGACTTACATCGATGTCCGAGCAGTACTTC. Full variable domain (missing parts from reference TRBV7-7 and TRBJ2-7): GAGVSQSPRYKVTKRGQDVTLRCDPISSHATLYWYQQALGQGPEFLTYFNYEAQPDKSGLPSDRFSAERPEGSISTLTIQRTEQRDSAMYRCASSLGGLTSMSEQYFGPGTRLTVT.

This clonotype appeared many times. V gene TRBV7-9 combines with J gene TRBJ2-5, with D perhaps matching TRBD2 (5 bases). This CDR3 comprises 16 residues. The germline gives CDR1 SEHNR, CDR2 FQNEAQ (reference sequence). V shed 4 bases and J shed 2 bases, with 17 bases lying between them. This CDR3 is CASSSRPGRGQETQYF. In DNA form, the CDR3 reads TGTGCCAGCAGCTCACGGCCCGGACGGGGACAAGAGACCCAGTACTTC.

The sample holds many counts of this clonotype. The chain employs TRBV20-1 and TRBJ1-1, with a possible D match to TRBD1 (6 bases). Trimming took 4 bases from V and 2 from J, leaving 8 bases between them. Looked up from germline, CDR1 is DFQATT and CDR2 is SNEGSKA (reference sequence). CDR3 length equals 12 residues. The CDR3 here is CSATGENTEAFF. The CDR3 DNA reads TGCAGTGCTACAGGGGAAAACACTGAAGCTTTCTTT.

This clonotype was recorded a few times. V is TRBV11-1 and J is TRBJ1-5, with 10 nucleotides matching TRBD1. The germline V gene encodes CDR1 SGHAT and CDR2 FQDESV (reference sequence). The J segment lost 6 bases and the V segment lost 1 base, leaving 6 bases of the junction unmatched. This CDR3 contains 16 residues. CDR3 sequence reads: CASSLEEDRGSQPQHF. CDR3 coding DNA: TGTGCCAGCAGCTTAGAGGAGGACAGGGGGAGTCAGCCCCAGCATTTT.

In this sample, this clonotype turned up many times. This sequence joins TRBV20-1 and TRBJ2-2; D unclear. The length of the CDR3 is 14 residues. V lost 2 bases, J lost 1 base, and 8 bases lay in between. The germline V gene has CDR1 DFQATT and CDR2 SNEGSKA (reference sequence). CDR3 amino acids: CSARPAQNTGELFF. CDR3 in DNA: TGCAGTGCTAGACCGGCCCAGAACACCGGGGAGCTGTTTTTT.

This clonotype was counted ten times or more. This chain connects TRBV20-1 to TRBJ1-2; no firm D call. CDR1 and CDR2 (germline): DFQATT, SNEGSKA (reference sequence). The CDR3 has 12 residues. V lost 3 bases and J 4 bases, leaving 9 bases between the germline ends. Written as DNA, the CDR3 is TGCAGTGCTAGCCCAGCTAGCTATGGCTACACCTTC. Amino acids: CSASPASYGYTF.

The gene calls are TRBV11-2 and TRBJ2-1, with D unclear. There are 11 residues in the CDR3. Trimming took off 0 bases at V and 12 bases at J, with 6 bases between the two ends. CDR1 is SGHAT and CDR2 is FQNNGV in the germline V gene. The CDR3 spells CASSLDTGQFF. CDR3 sequence (DNA): TGTGCCAGCAGCTTAGATACTGGGCAGTTCTTC.

This clonotype was seen ten or more times. The chain combines TRBV10-3 with TRBJ1-1; 10 bases match TRBD1. Germline loops: CDR1 ENHRY, CDR2 SYGVKD. V was pared by 10 bases and J by 3 bases, with 8 bases of the junction left unmatched. This CDR3 region has 14 residues. The CDR3 loop is CATRPGTGDTEAFF. Here the CDR3 DNA reads TGTGCCACTCGACCCGGGACAGGGGACACTGAAGCTTTCTTT.

This clonotype has a count of ten or more. The chain joins TRBV20-1 to TRBJ2-4; D is perhaps TRBD1 or TRBD2 (6 bases each). V lost 5 bases and J 6 bases, leaving 17 bases between the germline ends. Germline V gene data show CDR1 as DFQATT and CDR2 as SNEGSKA (reference sequence). This CDR3 is 14 amino acids long. CDR3 protein: CSALFGGRGNIQYF. The DNA for the CDR3 is TGCAGTGCTCTCTTTGGGGGGCGCGGAAACATTCAGTACTTC.